These 5 T cell receptor beta chains were sequenced from one sample in a study of CD8 T cells in ankylosing spondylitis. MiXCR, applied by TCRdb to the 5' RACE reads, yields one record per CDR3 protein. There are fewer than 35,000 distinct CDR3 sequences in the sample; roughly 33% occur only once, and under 50% lies in the top ten. Source material: synovial fluid, either unsorted or a sorted T cell fraction (not recorded which). Receptor source: a male donor with ankylosing spondylitis.

This clonotype has only a few counts. In nucleotides, the CDR3 is TGTGCCAGCTCAGCTGGAGGGAACACTGAAGCTTTCTTT. As protein: CASSAGGNTEAFF. The chain uses TRBV18 and TRBJ1-1; no firm D call. The CDR3 is made up of 13 amino acids. CDR1 KGHSH and CDR2 LQKENI come from the germline V gene. V was clipped by 5 bases and J by 1 base, with 8 bases between them.

This chain links TRBV23-1 with TRBJ2-1; D is uncertain. TRBV23-1 is classed as an ORF, of uncertain function. CDR3 length: 14 residues. Between the trimmed V and J ends, which lost 4 bases and 4 bases, there was a span of 11 bases. In nucleotides, the CDR3 is TGCGCCAGCAGTCCGAAACAGAGATACAATGAGCAGTTCTTC. It encodes CASSPKQRYNEQFF.

The rearrangement uses TRBV7-9 and TRBJ2-1; 7 bases are a match to TRBD2. The J segment lost 9 bases and the V segment lost 5 bases, leaving 4 bases of the junction unmatched. The germline CDR1 and CDR2 sequences are SEHNR and FQNEAQ (reference sequence). The CDR3 has 12 amino acids. CDR3 protein: CASSKPGGEQFF. The CDR3 DNA sequence: TGTGCCAGCAGCAAACCGGGGGGTGAGCAGTTCTTC.

The chain carries TRBV12-3 or TRBV12-4 and TRBJ2-1; TRBD2 matches 7 bases. This CDR3 region has 15 residues. V trimming: 4 bases; J trimming: 7 bases; junction bases outside the gene matches: 10. The CDR3 here is CASSSGRAPLNEQFF. Written as DNA, the CDR3 is TGTGCCAGCAGTTCTGGGAGGGCCCCCCTAAATGAGCAGTTCTTC.

The V gene is TRBV20-1, the J gene TRBJ2-7; 8 nucleotides line up with TRBD2. CDR3 length: 13 residues. The germline V gene encodes CDR1 DFQATT and CDR2 SNEGSKA (reference sequence). The V segment lost 6 bases and the J segment 3 bases; nucleotides outside the gene matches: 7. Written as DNA, the CDR3 is TGCAGTGCCCGGAGGGGGACTAGCTACGAGCAGTACGTC. Translation gives CSARRGTSYEQYV.